What follows are 2 T cell receptor beta chains derived from one specimen sequenced in a study of preoperative IRX-2 immunotherapy in early breast cancer. Sequencing was performed with immunoSEQ multiplex PCR; in TCRdb, only in-frame clones are kept and a portion is missing. The repertoire consists of around 57,000 clones, with around 94% occurring once and the leading ten covering roughly 1.5%. Stated treatment: preoperative locoregional IRX-2 cytokine immunotherapy. The sample was acquired from a patient treated with IRX-2 immunotherapy. These receptors came from a human donor with breast cancer.

This chain joins TRBV7-9 and TRBJ1-4; 8 nucleotides align to TRBD1. The CDR3 has 14 amino acids. Unmatched junction bases numbered 9, after V lost 8 bases and J lost 7 bases. The germline CDR1 and CDR2 sequences are SEHNR and FQNEAQ (reference sequence). Here the CDR3 DNA reads TGTGCCAGCGGCCGTCAGGGGGCGCGTGAAAAACTGTTTTTT. Protein sequence: CASGRQGAREKLFF.

The chain joins TRBV28 to TRBJ1-5; TRBD1 is a possible D gene (6 bases). V was shortened by 3 bases and J by 6 bases, with 9 bases between the two germline ends. The CDR3 is made up of 13 amino acids. Germline V gene sequence: CDR1 MDHEN, CDR2 SYDVKM. CDR3 sequence reads: CASSLQGSQPQHF. For the CDR3, the DNA is TGTGCCAGCAGTTTGCAGGGGTCTCAGCCCCAGCATTTT.